These 26 T cell receptor beta chains were all obtained from the same sample, sequenced in a study of T cells in Graves' hyperthyroidism and ophthalmopathy. The TCR beta CDR3 regions underwent amplification using RNA transcripts as the source. During a first-round RT-PCR of the TCR CDR3, the HTBI primer set was used. One entry per CDR3 protein results from TCRdb running MiXCR on the multiplex PCR reads. The sample lists around 520,000 distinct CDR3 sequences, approximately 15% occurring once. The sequenced sample was blood. Receptors originate from a woman between 18 and 29 years old with Graves' hyperthyroidism.

The chain has TRBV12-3 or TRBV12-4 and TRBJ2-1; 8 nucleotides line up with TRBD1. The CDR3 covers 16 residues. V shed 1 base and J 2 bases; nucleotides not matched to a gene: 4. CDR3: CASSLEGQGPYNEQFF. The DNA of the CDR3 is TGTGCCAGCAGTTTAGAAGGACAGGGTCCCTACAATGAGCAGTTCTTC.

In this sample, this clonotype turned up many times. The rearrangement uses TRBV20-1 and TRBJ2-1; 11 bases agree with TRBD2. The CDR3 runs to 14 residues. Germline-derived CDR1 and CDR2 are DFQATT and SNEGSKA (reference sequence). J gave up 4 bases and V 5 bases, and 4 bases lay outside the gene matches. CDR3 coding DNA: TGCAGTGCTCACGTAGCGGGAGGGTACAATGAGCAGTTCTTC. Its translation is CSAHVAGGYNEQFF.

The chain carries TRBV28 and TRBJ2-1; tentatively, D is TRBD1 or TRBD2 (5 bases each). This CDR3 has 16 residues. Germline CDR1 is MDHEN and CDR2 is SYDVKM. V was pared by 6 bases and J by 0 bases, with 15 bases between. The CDR3 DNA reads TGTGCCAGCAGGCTCGGGGCTGGGGTCTCCTACAATGAGCAGTTCTTC. It encodes CASRLGAGVSYNEQFF.

This clonotype was counted many times. This chain joins TRBV12-3 or TRBV12-4 and TRBJ2-5, with D maybe TRBD2 (5 bases). This CDR3 is built from 16 residues. The V and J ends lost 3 bases and 1 base respectively, with 15 bases between them. CDR3 coding DNA: TGTGCCAGCAGTTTGTGGAGTTTCGCGGGCCAAGAGACCCAGTACTTC. It translates to CASSLWSFAGQETQYF.

This clonotype was found many times. The chain is built from TRBV12-3 or TRBV12-4 and TRBJ2-7; 7 nucleotides agree with TRBD2. The CDR3 length is 14 residues. Losses at the gene ends were 4 bases for V and 5 bases for J; bases not matched to a gene: 8. CDR3 nucleotides: TGTGCCAGCAGTTCTCGCGGGAGTATACACGAGCAGTACTTC. Translation: CASSSRGSIHEQYF.

Points on this clonotype: This sequence may be a read error, since a much larger clone differs from it by one base. The V call is TRBV14, the J call TRBJ2-5, with D possibly called TRBD1 or TRBD2 (5 bases each). With 0 bases removed from V and 2 bases from J, the gap between germline ends came to 19 bases. CDR1 is SGHDN, CDR2 FVKESK, per germline. The CDR3 totals 18 residues. This CDR3 reads CASSQDSSRQGGQETQYF. In nucleotides, the CDR3 is TGTGCCAGCAGCCAAGACTCTTCCCGGCAGGGCGGGCAAGAGACCCAGTACTTC.

This clonotype was detected a few times. This chain connects TRBV4-1 to TRBJ1-6, with a possible D match to TRBD1 (6 bases). The CDR3 has 16 amino acids. Germline-derived CDR1 and CDR2 are MGHRA and YSYEKL. Trimming took off 1 base at V and 8 bases at J, with 15 bases between the two ends. CDR3 sequence: CASSQGGGRLDSPLHF. The CDR3 DNA reads TGCGCCAGCAGCCAAGGAGGGGGGCGCTTGGATTCACCCCTCCACTTT.

This clonotype was seen many times. The J gene is TRBJ2-7, the V gene TRBV20-1; 9 positions agree with TRBD2. Per germline, CDR1 DFQATT and CDR2 SNEGSKA (reference sequence). The trim removed 3 bases at V and 5 bases at J, leaving 17 bases unmatched. The CDR3 has 17 residues. For the CDR3, the DNA is TGCAGTGCTAGCGGGGGTGGGGTAGCGGGAGAGTCTCACGAGCAGTACTTC. It is translated as CSASGGGVAGESHEQYF.

This clonotype was detected many times. The V call is TRBV11-1, the J call TRBJ2-1; D is unclear. The CDR3 runs to 11 residues. The germline gives CDR1 SGHAT, CDR2 FQDESV (reference sequence). V was shortened by 7 bases and J by 9 bases, with 10 bases between the two germline ends. The chain's CDR3 is CASTGKAEQFF. For the CDR3, the DNA is TGTGCCAGCACTGGCAAGGCTGAGCAGTTCTTC.

The gene calls are TRBV2 and TRBJ2-7; no clear D gene. CDR3 length: 17 amino acids. Germline lookup yields CDR1 SNHLY and CDR2 FYNNEI. The V gene lost 2 bases and the J gene lost 0 bases, with 17 bases spanning the gap. The chain's CDR3 is CASSETVWRDTSYEQYF. The CDR3, as DNA: TGTGCCAGCAGTGAAACTGTTTGGAGAGATACCTCCTACGAGCAGTACTTC.

The gene calls are TRBV4-2 and TRBJ2-1, with 8 bases matching TRBD2. J gave up 7 bases and V 6 bases, and 8 bases lay outside the gene matches. CDR1 is LGHNA and CDR2 is YNFKEQ in the germline V gene. This CDR3 is 14 amino acids long. Written as DNA, the CDR3 is TGTGCCAGCAGGGAAGATAGCGGGAAGAATGAGCAGTTCTTC. Translation gives CASREDSGKNEQFF.

This clonotype was observed many times. The chain has TRBV12-3 or TRBV12-4 and TRBJ2-7, with D hard to call. Trimming pared 3 bases from V and 6 bases from J, leaving 9 bases between. This CDR3 has 12 amino acids. CDR3 sequence (DNA): TGTGCCAGCAGTTTGGCCCCCCCCGAGCAGTACTTC. It encodes CASSLAPPEQYF.

This chain links TRBV5-6 with TRBJ1-2; no clear D gene. Germline values: CDR1 SGHDT, CDR2 YYEEEE. The CDR3 consists of 15 residues. V was trimmed by 0 bases and J by 2 bases, leaving 11 bases between them. The CDR3 sequence is CASSLGRLLNYGYTF. The CDR3 DNA is TGTGCCAGCAGCTTGGGTCGGCTTCTGAACTATGGCTACACCTTC.

This clonotype came up a few times. This rearrangement joins TRBV18 to TRBJ2-3; D gene uncertain. The ends were cut back, 0 bases at V and 3 bases at J, with 13 bases in the middle. CDR3 length equals 16 residues. The germline V gene encodes CDR1 KGHSH and CDR2 LQKENI. The CDR3 sequence: CASSPPGGTKTDTQYF. The DNA of the CDR3 is TGTGCCAGCTCACCACCGGGCGGAACTAAAACAGATACGCAGTATTTT.

V and J are TRBV12-3 or TRBV12-4 and TRBJ2-7, with TRBD2 matching 9 bases. There are 15 residues in the CDR3. V lost 6 bases, J lost 3 bases, and 9 bases stayed unmatched. The CDR3 protein is CASSQKREDYYEQYF. CDR3 nucleotides: TGTGCCAGCAGCCAGAAGCGGGAGGACTACTACGAGCAGTACTTC.

In its sample, this clonotype was seen many times. This chain connects TRBV10-2 to TRBJ1-2; possible D gene TRBD1, 5 bases. The V end was cut by 0 bases, the J end by 2 bases, with 16 bases between. Germline assignment: CDR1 WSHSY and CDR2 SAAADI. The CDR3 length is 17 residues. CDR3 DNA sequence: TGCGCCAGCAGTGAGTCTGAGCAGGGATTTCCAAACTATGGCTACACCTTC. This codes for CASSESEQGFPNYGYTF.

J is TRBJ1-1 and V is TRBV20-1; TRBD1 might be the D (6 bases). In germline, CDR1 is DFQATT, CDR2 SNEGSKA (reference sequence). The CDR3 sequence is 15 residues long. Trimming removed 6 bases at V and 2 bases at J, with 19 bases between. The CDR3, as DNA: TGCAGTGCCCCGGGGGCCCGTGTGGTAAACACTGAAGCTTTCTTT. Its protein product is CSAPGARVVNTEAFF.

This clonotype was seen ten or more times. This rearrangement joins TRBV6-1 to TRBJ2-7; 8 nucleotides line up with TRBD1. Germline V gene sequence: CDR1 MNHNS, CDR2 SASEGT. This CDR3 has 13 residues. Unmatched junction bases numbered 8, after V lost 9 bases and J lost 4 bases. For the CDR3, the DNA is TGTGCCAGTCACGACAGGGGCGATTACGAGCAGTACGTC. Protein: CASHDRGDYEQYV.

About this clonotype: It may be a read error: a sequence one base away is much more abundant. V gene TRBV7-9 combines with J gene TRBJ1-2, with D tentatively TRBD1 (6 bases). The CDR3 contains 13 residues. Germline V gene sequence: CDR1 SEHNR, CDR2 FQNEAQ (reference sequence). Trimming stripped 10 bases from V and 2 bases from J, with 14 bases between. The CDR3 DNA sequence: TGTGCCACACAGGGCAGTTCAAACTATGGCTACACCTTC. Amino acids: CATQGSSNYGYTF.

V is TRBV3-1 and J is TRBJ1-6, with D unresolved. Per germline, CDR1 LGHDT and CDR2 YNNKEL (reference sequence). This CDR3 spans 13 amino acids. V lost 8 bases, J lost 9 bases, and 14 bases lay in between. The CDR3 loop is CASAGADGSPLHF. CDR3 coding DNA: TGTGCCAGCGCCGGAGCAGATGGTTCACCCCTCCACTTT.

In this sample, this clonotype turned up many times. The CDR3 sequence is CRGDTNTEAFF. The CDR3 DNA reads as TGCAGGGGGGATACGAACACTGAAGCTTTCTTT. This chain links TRBV20-1 with TRBJ1-1; maybe TRBD1 (5 bases). Germline loops: CDR1 DFQATT, CDR2 SNEGSKA (reference sequence). CDR3 length equals 11 residues.

The chain combines TRBV7-3 with TRBJ2-2; D gene ambiguous. This CDR3 is 14 amino acids long. With 5 bases removed from V and 1 base from J, the gap between germline ends came to 8 bases. CDR1 is SGHTA and CDR2 is FQGTGA in the germline V gene. CDR3 DNA sequence: TGTGCCAGCAGCGCGGACGGGAACACCGGGGAGCTGTTTTTT. Its protein is CASSADGNTGELFF.

This clonotype has at least ten counts. The chain recombines TRBV7-3 with TRBJ2-2; the D gene is possibly TRBD2 (6 bases). This CDR3 spans 19 amino acids. Germline CDR1 and CDR2: SGHTA and FQGTGA. V was pared by 1 base and J by 7 bases, with 25 bases between. The CDR3 loop is CASSLRALVRGLGRGELFF. The CDR3 region has the DNA TGTGCCAGCAGCTTAAGGGCCCTGGTGCGGGGCCTAGGGCGCGGGGAGCTGTTTTTT. The variable domain in full, with the rest retrieved from reference TRBV7-3 and TRBJ2-2, is GAGVSQTPSNKVTEKGKYVELRCDPISGHTALYWYRQSLGQGPEFLIYFQGTGAADDSGLPNDRFFAVRPEGSVSTLKIQRTERGDSAVYLCASSLRALVRGLGRGELFFGEGSRLTVL.

The chain links TRBV4-1 to TRBJ1-5; D may be TRBD1 (6 bases). The CDR3 totals 16 residues. V shed 0 bases and J shed 6 bases, with 15 bases lying between them. Germline V CDR1 and CDR2: MGHRA, YSYEKL. CDR3 protein: CASSQDGWGAVQPQHF. CDR3 coding DNA: TGCGCCAGCAGCCAAGATGGGTGGGGGGCCGTTCAGCCCCAGCATTTT.

The gene calls are TRBV7-9 and TRBJ2-7; 8 nucleotides line up with TRBD1. The CDR3 spans 15 residues. V trimming: 4 bases; J trimming: 5 bases; junction bases outside the gene matches: 10. Germline CDR1 and CDR2: SEHNR and FQNEAQ (reference sequence). CDR3 region: CASSYRTGTPNEQYF. The CDR3 region has the DNA TGTGCCAGCAGCTACCGGACAGGGACGCCTAACGAGCAGTACTTC.

This clonotype was recorded at least ten times. The CDR3 nucleotides read TGTGCCAGCAGTTTATCGAGAGAGTACTGGGCGGAAGCTTTCTTT. It encodes CASSLSREYWAEAFF. This rearrangement joins TRBV27 to TRBJ1-1, with unresolved D. This CDR3 comprises 15 residues. Germline V CDR1 and CDR2: MNHEY, SMNVEV (reference sequence). V lost 0 bases, J lost 8 bases, and 16 bases lay in between.